These T cell receptor beta chains were read from a single sample in a study of Ad26.COV2.S vaccination and SARS-CoV-2 variants. Libraries were prepared by immunoSEQ multiplex PCR; TCRdb keeps only in-frame clonotypes and omits some of them. The repertoire holds 380,000 or so clones, with 88% as singletons. The sample here was peripheral blood, taken in a trial of Ad26.COV2.S vaccine versus placebo. The receptors derive from a person between 18 and 65 years old who received the Ad26.COV2.S COVID-19 vaccine or a placebo. Both conserved end residues are part of each CDR3. D genes are given only for firm matches. Not all rows give a size; the values are once, few, many and, for expanded clones, a class.

clone_size,d_call,j_call,v_call,cdr3_aa,cdr3_nt
NA,NA,TRBJ1-3,TRBV6-5,CASRRGPSGNTIYF,TGTGCCAGCAGGCGGGGACCGTCGGGAAACACCATATATTTT
NA,NA,TRBJ2-7,TRBV5-1,CASSLQGPYEQYF,TGCGCCAGCAGCTTACAGGGACCCTACGAGCAGTACTTC
NA,NA,TRBJ1-3,TRBV7-2,CASTGVASGNTIYF,TGTGCCAGCACCGGGGTAGCATCGGGAAACACCATATATTTT
NA,NA,TRBJ2-1,TRBV7-3,CASSLRDPYNEQFF,TGTGCCAGCAGCTTAAGGGACCCCTACAATGAGCAGTTCTTC
NA,TRBD1,TRBJ1-5,TRBV10-3,CAISRTGTDQPQHF,TGTGCCATCAGTAGGACAGGGACGGACCAGCCCCAGCATTTT
once,NA,TRBJ2-5,TRBV9,CASSVDQETQYF,TGTGCCAGCAGCGTAGATCAAGAGACCCAGTACTTC
NA,NA,TRBJ1-3,TRBV6-6,CASSYSGNTIYF,TGTGCCAGCAGTTACTCTGGAAACACCATATATTTT
once,NA,TRBJ1-5,TRBV30,CAWSDITNQPQHF,TGTGCCTGGAGTGATATTACCAATCAGCCCCAGCATTTT
NA,NA,TRBJ1-2,TRBV6-1,CASSDDRRYGYTF,TGTGCCAGCAGTGACGACAGGAGGTATGGCTACACCTTC
NA,TRBD1,TRBJ2-7,TRBV5-1,CASSSPGQGTGPTYEQYF,TGCGCCAGCAGCTCCCCCGGACAGGGCACGGGACCGACCTACGAGCAGTACTTC
NA,NA,TRBJ1-4,TRBV4-3,CASSQDPDRPNEKLFF,TGCGCCAGCAGCCAAGACCCAGACAGGCCTAATGAAAAACTGTTTTTT
NA,TRBD2,TRBJ2-2,TRBV10-1,CASSRTSGGTGELFF,TGCGCCAGCAGCCGGACTAGCGGGGGCACCGGGGAGCTGTTTTTT
few,NA,TRBJ1-5,TRBV19,CASTSVGGNQPQHF,TGTGCCAGTACGAGTGTGGGGGGCAATCAGCCCCAGCATTTT
few,TRBD2,TRBJ2-7,TRBV28,CASSVIGLADEQYF,TGTGCCAGCAGTGTAATCGGACTAGCTGACGAGCAGTACTTC
NA,NA,TRBJ1-2,TRBV30,CAWRRGGPNYGYTF,TGTGCCTGGCGGAGGGGGGGGCCTAACTATGGCTACACCTTC
NA,NA,TRBJ2-7,TRBV9,CASSVGGTGATYEQYF,TGTGCCAGCAGCGTAGGAGGAACCGGGGCGACCTACGAGCAGTACTTC
once,NA,TRBJ1-6,TRBV11-2,CASSFGSPLHF,TGTGCCAGCAGCTTCGGTTCACCCCTCCACTTT
NA,NA,TRBJ1-6,TRBV18,CASSPRQGANSPLHF,TGTGCCAGCTCACCAAGACAAGGAGCTAATTCACCCCTCCACTTT
NA,NA,TRBJ1-5,TRBV2,CASSEKGGQPQHF,TGTGCCAGCAGTGAAAAGGGGGGTCAGCCCCAGCATTTT
NA,TRBD2,TRBJ2-3,TRBV20-1,CSASPVPGLAGASDTQYF,TGCAGTGCTAGTCCGGTCCCGGGACTAGCGGGAGCATCAGATACGCAGTATTTT
NA,NA,TRBJ2-3,TRBV11-3,CASSLGRGTDTQYF,TGTGCCAGCAGCTTAGGTAGGGGCACAGATACGCAGTATTTT
NA,TRBD1,TRBJ2-2,TRBV27,CASSRQGANTGELFF,TGTGCCAGCAGTAGACAGGGGGCTAACACCGGGGAGCTGTTTTTT
NA,TRBD2,TRBJ2-2,TRBV6-4,CASSESSGTAGELFF,TGTGCCAGCAGTGAGTCTAGCGGGACGGCCGGGGAGCTGTTTTTT
NA,TRBD2,TRBJ2-7,TRBV5-4,CASSWRTSGSIHEQYF,TGTGCCAGCAGCTGGAGAACTAGCGGGAGTATCCACGAGCAGTACTTC
NA,NA,TRBJ1-3,TRBV5-1,CASSLGASSGNTIYF,TGCGCCAGCAGCTTGGGGGCCTCCTCTGGAAACACCATATATTTT
NA,NA,TRBJ1-4,TRBV6-5,CASRGGPANEKLFF,TGTGCCTCCCGAGGGGGACCGGCTAATGAAAAACTGTTTTTT
NA,TRBD2,TRBJ2-1,TRBV18,CASSAGTSINEQFF,TGTGCCAGCTCAGCCGGGACTAGCATCAATGAGCAGTTCTTC
NA,TRBD2,TRBJ2-2,TRBV6-2/TRBV6-3,CASSSGRATGELFF,TGTGCCAGCAGTAGCGGGAGGGCCACCGGGGAGCTGTTTTTT
NA,TRBD2,TRBJ2-7,TRBV7-2,CASSLGRGGLNEQYF,TGTGCCAGCAGCTTAGGGCGGGGGGGCCTTAACGAGCAGTACTTC
once,NA,TRBJ1-5,TRBV6-5,CASSYRKADEKFFF,TGTGCCAGCAGTTACCGAAAAGCAGACGAAAAGTTTTTTTTT
once,TRBD1,TRBJ1-2,TRBV9,CASSVDGQGYNYGYTF,TGTGCCAGCAGCGTAGACGGACAGGGATATAACTATGGCTACACCTTC